The 29 T cell receptor beta chains given below trace back to one sample, sequenced in a study of blood T cell repertoires in COVID-19. The repertoire was sequenced with immunoSEQ multiplex PCR; TCRdb's copy has only in-frame clones and lacks some. The sample records approximately 170,000 clones, approximately 88% being singletons. The sample taken for sequencing was PBMCs or T cells enriched from blood (not recorded which). These receptors all come from a woman aged 30 to 39 who had recovered from COVID-19.

The J gene is TRBJ1-2, the V gene TRBV21-1; the table's D call, TRBD1, has no DNA check behind it. TRBV21-1 is designated a pseudogene. This CDR3 is 14 amino acids long. CDR3 in amino acids: CASSRGQINYGYTF. CDR3 DNA sequence: TGTGCCAGCAGCAGAGGACAGATTAACTATGGCTACACCTTC.

V usage is TRBV11-2 and J usage is TRBJ1-1; D not resolved. The V and J ends lost 1 base and 3 bases respectively, with 15 bases between them. The germline gives CDR1 SGHAT, CDR2 FQNNGV. CDR3 length equals 16 residues. The CDR3 here is CASSLVFAKRDTEAFF. CDR3 in DNA: TGTGCCAGCAGCTTAGTTTTCGCCAAGCGGGACACTGAAGCTTTCTTT. The complete variable domain, with remaining parts taken from reference TRBV11-2 and TRBJ1-1, reads EAGVAQSPRYKIIEKRQSVAFWCNPISGHATLYWYQQILGQGPKLLIQFQNNGVVDDSQLPKDRFSAERLKGVDSTLKIQPAKLEDSAVYLCASSLVFAKRDTEAFFGQGTRLTVV.

About this clone: This sample also contains other DNA sequences that code for the same CDR3. The chain recombines TRBV11-3 with TRBJ2-2, with D hard to call. Germline CDR1 is SGHNT and CDR2 is YENEEA. V was shortened by 4 bases and J by 5 bases, with 5 bases between the two germline ends. The CDR3 length is 12 residues. The CDR3 loop is CASSSYTGELFF. In DNA form, the CDR3 reads TGTGCCAGCAGCTCTTATACCGGGGAGCTGTTTTTT.

This rearrangement joins TRBV30 to TRBJ1-4; 7 nucleotides match TRBD1. Germline-derived CDR1 and CDR2 are GTSNPN and SVGIG (reference sequence). With V trimmed by 0 bases and J by 8 bases, 9 bases remained unmatched. This CDR3 contains 15 residues. The DNA for the CDR3 is TGTGCCTGGAGTGTACTAGGGACAGCCTCGGAAAAACTGTTTTTT. Translating gives CAWSVLGTASEKLFF.

This clone was seen a few times. The chain joins TRBV2 to TRBJ2-1; 9 bases are a match to TRBD2. This CDR3 has 15 residues. Per the germline V gene, CDR1 is SNHLY and CDR2 is FYNNEI. V lost 7 bases to trimming and J lost 6 bases; unmatched junction nucleotides: 10. CDR3 sequence (DNA): TGTGCCAGCACTAGCGGGGTGGCCCTTTCCAATGAGCAGTTCTTC. It specifies CASTSGVALSNEQFF.

This sequence joins TRBV12-3 or TRBV12-4 and TRBJ1-1, with D maybe TRBD1 (5 bases). The CDR3 loop spans 13 amino acids. The germline V and J ends were trimmed by 4 bases and 6 bases, with 12 bases remaining between them. CDR3 amino acids: CASSYGGGSEAFF. CDR3 coding DNA: TGTGCCAGCAGTTATGGTGGGGGGTCTGAAGCTTTCTTT.

V is TRBV23-1 and J is TRBJ1-1; D gene ambiguous. TRBV23-1 is recorded as an ORF, its role being uncertain. This CDR3 comprises 12 residues. V was trimmed by 7 bases and J by 5 bases, leaving 11 bases between them. For the CDR3, the DNA is TGCGCCAGCACGATGGGAGGGACTGAAGCTTTCTTT. Its protein product is CASTMGGTEAFF.

The chain recombines TRBV7-8 with TRBJ1-4, with 8 bases that match TRBD1. This CDR3 has 13 residues. Per the germline V gene, CDR1 is SGHVS and CDR2 is FQNEAQ. The J segment lost 8 bases and the V segment lost 5 bases, leaving 4 bases of the junction unmatched. CDR3 in amino acids: CASSRTGGEKLFF. Written as DNA, the CDR3 is TGTGCCAGCAGCCGAACAGGGGGGGAAAAACTGTTTTTT.

This sequence joins TRBV18 and TRBJ2-7; D remains ambiguous. Germline CDR1 KGHSH, CDR2 LQKENI. CDR3 length: 14 residues. Trimming left V 1 base short and J 1 base short, with 8 bases between. CDR3 in amino acids: CASSPQSDSYEQYF. CDR3 DNA: TGTGCCAGCTCACCACAATCAGATTCCTACGAGCAGTACTTC.

This clone has only a few counts. The chain joins TRBV7-2 to TRBJ1-2, with D perhaps matching TRBD1 (5 bases). The CDR3 runs 14 residues. V lost 5 bases and J 7 bases, leaving 17 bases between the germline ends. Germline V gene data show CDR1 as SGHTA and CDR2 as FQGNSA. CDR3 bases: TGTGCCAGCAGCGCCCAGGCGGGGCCGGGTGGCTACACCTTC. Protein sequence: CASSAQAGPGGYTF. The whole variable domain, remainder taken from reference TRBV7-2 and TRBJ1-2, is GAGVSQSPSNKVTEKGKDVELRCDPISGHTALYWYRQSLGQGLEFLIYFQGNSAPDKSGLPSDRFSAERTGGSVSTLTIQRTQQEDSAVYLCASSAQAGPGGYTFGSGTRLTVV.

The chain couples TRBV5-1 to TRBJ2-3; possibly TRBD2 for D (5 bases). Germline V gene data show CDR1 as SGHRS and CDR2 as YFSETQ. The CDR3 has 14 amino acids. Trimming left V 4 bases short and J 0 bases short, with 9 bases between. The CDR3 loop reads CASSNGGSTDTQYF. DNA of the CDR3: TGCGCCAGCAGCAACGGCGGGAGCACAGATACGCAGTATTTT.

V usage is TRBV5-5 and J usage is TRBJ2-5, with D uncertain. The V and J ends lost 4 bases and 4 bases respectively, with 11 bases between them. This CDR3 has 13 residues. The germline V gene encodes CDR1 SGHKS and CDR2 YYEKEE (reference sequence). The CDR3 region has the DNA TGTGCCAGCAGCCTACGCCGCCTAGAGACCCAGTACTTC. It specifies CASSLRRLETQYF.

The V gene is TRBV18, the J gene TRBJ1-1; 8 bases agree with TRBD1. J was trimmed by 1 base and V by 3 bases; bases with no gene match: 1. Germline CDR1 and CDR2: KGHSH and LQKENI. CDR3 length: 14 amino acids. The chain's CDR3 is CASSPQGANTEAFF. CDR3 DNA sequence: TGTGCCAGCTCACCGCAGGGGGCGAACACTGAAGCTTTCTTT. Supplemented by reference TRBV18 and TRBJ1-1, the full variable domain reads NAGVMQNPRHLVRRRGQEARLRCSPMKGHSHVYWYRQLPEEGLKFMVYLQKENIIDESGMPKERFSAEFPKEGPSILRIQQVVRGDSAAYFCASSPQGANTEAFFGQGTRLTVV.

The chain recombines TRBV28 with TRBJ1-2, with D possibly matching TRBD1 (6 bases). V was pared by 7 bases and J by 3 bases, with 15 bases between. The germline gives CDR1 MDHEN, CDR2 SYDVKM. This CDR3 contains 14 residues. This chain's CDR3 is CASITGLGYYGYTF. The CDR3 nucleotides read TGTGCCAGCATAACAGGGTTAGGTTACTATGGCTACACCTTC.

V and J are TRBV11-3 and TRBJ2-1, with TRBD1 matching 8 bases. Trimming at V came to 5 bases and at J to 8 bases, leaving 11 bases not matched to a gene. Germline CDR1 and CDR2: SGHNT and YENEEA. CDR3 size: 15 residues. CDR3: CASSSRGQGPDEQFF. For the CDR3, the DNA is TGTGCCAGCAGCAGCCGCGGACAGGGTCCTGATGAGCAGTTCTTC.

J is TRBJ2-7 and V is TRBV21-1; the table names TRBD2, a call not compared with the DNA. TRBV21-1 corresponds to a pseudogene. The CDR3 spans 19 residues. The DNA of the CDR3 is TGTGCCAGCAGCTCGCCAGGGGGACTAGCGGGAGGCGCATCCTACGAGCAGTACTTC. This encodes CASSSPGGLAGGASYEQYF.

The V call is TRBV11-2, the J call TRBJ1-4, with 7 bases that match TRBD1. The germline V gene encodes CDR1 SGHAT and CDR2 FQNNGV. This CDR3 is 17 amino acids long. V gave up 2 bases and J gave up 8 bases; unmatched junction bases: 14. CDR3 nucleotide sequence: TGTGCCAGCAGCTTAACCATGGAAGACAGGGCGGGGGAAAAACTGTTTTTT. This codes for CASSLTMEDRAGEKLFF.

The CDR3 loop reads CASSETVRSNQPQHF. The DNA for the CDR3 is TGTGCCAGCAGTGAGACTGTTCGTAGCAATCAGCCCCAGCATTTT. The V and J genes are TRBV6-1 and TRBJ1-5; no clear D. The V gene lost 3 bases and the J gene lost 0 bases, with 9 bases spanning the gap. The germline CDR1 and CDR2 sequences are MNHNS and SASEGT. The CDR3 sequence is 15 residues long.

The V and J genes are TRBV2 and TRBJ1-5, with 7 bases aligning to TRBD1. The V and J ends lost 6 bases and 5 bases, in that order; junction bases with no gene match: 7. Per germline, CDR1 SNHLY and CDR2 FYNNEI. The CDR3 is 14 residues long. CDR3 nucleotides: TGTGCCAGCAGCCAGACAGGGCATCATCAGCCCCAGCATTTT. Its translation: CASSQTGHHQPQHF. The full variable domain, its missing parts supplied by reference TRBV2 and TRBJ1-5, is EPEVTQTPSHQVTQMGQEVILRCVPISNHLYFYWYRQILGQKVEFLVSFYNNEISEKSEIFDDQFSVERPDGSNFTLKIRSTKLEDSAMYFCASSQTGHHQPQHFGDGTRLSIL.

V gene TRBV11-2 combines with J gene TRBJ2-7; TRBD2 matches at 11 bases. Trimming cost V 2 bases and J 0 bases; bases outside gene matches: 9. The CDR3 is 18 residues long. Looked up from germline, CDR1 is SGHAT and CDR2 is FQNNGV. The CDR3 loop reads CASSLTSTSGRLSYEQYF. CDR3 nucleotides: TGTGCCAGCAGCTTAACCTCTACTAGCGGGAGACTCTCCTACGAGCAGTACTTC.

The V and J genes are TRBV29-1 and TRBJ2-3; 8 bases are a match to TRBD2. Per the germline V gene, CDR1 is SQVTM and CDR2 is ANQGSEA. CDR3 length: 13 amino acids. V dropped 5 bases and J dropped 3; count of bases not matched to a gene: 4. CDR3 loop: CSVRLAKTDTQYF. The CDR3 bases are TGCAGCGTTCGACTAGCGAAAACAGATACGCAGTATTTT.

V usage is TRBV3-1 (or the pseudogene TRBV3-2) and J usage is TRBJ2-3; 7 bases are shared with TRBD2. The CDR3 totals 16 residues. Looked up from germline, CDR1 is LGHDT and CDR2 is YNNKEL (reference sequence). With V trimmed by 1 base and J by 0 bases, 4 bases remained unmatched. CDR3 sequence reads: CASSQVASGSTDTQYF. CDR3 DNA sequence: TGTGCCAGCAGCCAAGTAGCTAGCGGTAGCACAGATACGCAGTATTTT.

This clone turned up a few times. The V call is TRBV7-2, the J call TRBJ2-7; TRBD2 agrees at 10 bases. The length of the CDR3 is 14 residues. After removal of 3 bases from V and 5 bases from J, the junction contained 4 bases not matched to a gene. CDR1 and CDR2 from the germline V gene are SGHTA and FQGNSA. CDR3 nucleotide sequence: TGTGCCAGCAGCTTTCTAGCGGGAGTCAACGAGCAGTACTTC. Amino acid sequence: CASSFLAGVNEQYF.

This clone was found a few times. This sequence joins TRBV7-9 and TRBJ1-4; D gene ambiguous. CDR3 size: 14 residues. The V gene lost 4 bases and the J gene lost 6 bases, with 12 bases spanning the gap. Germline lookup yields CDR1 SEHNR and CDR2 FQNEAQ (reference sequence). This chain's CDR3 is CASSSRGSDEKLFF. CDR3 DNA: TGTGCCAGCAGCTCGCGTGGTTCTGATGAAAAACTGTTTTTT.

The genes are TRBV14 and TRBJ1-2; TRBD1 aligns across 7 bases. V dropped 3 bases and J dropped 4; count of bases not matched to a gene: 8. CDR3 length: 15 amino acids. Germline V gene lookup returns CDR1 SGHDN and CDR2 FVKESK. The CDR3 DNA sequence: TGTGCCAGCAGCCAGAGAATGACAGGGAGCTATGGCTACACCTTC. It codes for CASSQRMTGSYGYTF. The variable domain in full, completed from reference TRBV14 and TRBJ1-2, reads EAGVTQFPSHSVIEKGQTVTLRCDPISGHDNLYWYRRVMGKEIKFLLHFVKESKQDESGMPNNRFLAERTGGTYSTLKVQPAELEDSGVYFCASSQRMTGSYGYTFGSGTRLTVV.

The gene calls are TRBV28 and TRBJ2-7; TRBD2 is a possible D gene (5 bases). Germline CDR1 reads MDHEN; CDR2 reads SYDVKM. The CDR3 runs 15 residues. V shed 7 bases and J shed 3 bases, with 19 bases lying between them. CDR3 nucleotides: TGTGCCAGCACCTCGAGGGATCGAGGAGGCTACGAGCAGTACTTC. Translating gives CASTSRDRGGYEQYF. Full variable domain (remainder filled in from reference TRBV28 and TRBJ2-7): DVKVTQSSRYLVKRTGEKVFLECVQDMDHENMFWYRQDPGLGLRLIYFSYDVKMKEKGDIPEGYSVSREKKERFSLILESASTNQTSMYLCASTSRDRGGYEQYFGPGTRLTVT.

The rearrangement links TRBV2 to TRBJ2-3, with TRBD2 as a possible D gene (5 bases). CDR3 size: 16 residues. Germline V lookup: CDR1 SNHLY, CDR2 FYNNEI. Trimming removed 8 bases from V and 3 bases from J, with 21 bases in between. The DNA of the CDR3 is TGTGCCAGCCAGTCATTCGCGACCAGAGGGACAGATACGCAGTATTTT. Translated: CASQSFATRGTDTQYF. Together with reference TRBV2 and TRBJ2-3, the CDR3 gives the full variable domain: EPEVTQTPSHQVTQMGQEVILRCVPISNHLYFYWYRQILGQKVEFLVSFYNNEISEKSEIFDDQFSVERPDGSNFTLKIRSTKLEDSAMYFCASQSFATRGTDTQYFGPGTRLTVL.

V is TRBV19 and J is TRBJ1-1; the D gene is possibly TRBD1 (6 bases). The CDR3 consists of 14 residues. CDR1 is LNHDA and CDR2 is SQIVND in the germline V gene (reference sequence). With 7 bases removed from V and 0 bases from J, the gap between germline ends came to 12 bases. The CDR3 DNA follows: TGTGCCAGTAACGGGGGGGGCTTGAACACTGAAGCTTTCTTT. Protein sequence: CASNGGGLNTEAFF. The full variable domain, its missing parts supplied by reference TRBV19 and TRBJ1-1, is DGGITQSPKYLFRKEGQNVTLSCEQNLNHDAMYWYRQDPGQGLRLIYYSQIVNDFQKGDIAEGYSVSREKKESFPLTVTSAQKNPTAFYLCASNGGGLNTEAFFGQGTRLTVV.

V and J are TRBV5-1 and TRBJ2-1, with TRBD2 identical over 13 bases. The CDR3 extends over 15 amino acids. With 3 bases clipped from V and 6 bases from J, the junction kept 3 bases outside the gene matches. CDR1 and CDR2 (germline): SGHRS, YFSETQ. The CDR3 nucleotides are TGCGCCAGCAGCTCCACTAGCGGGGGGGCCAATGAGCAGTTCTTC. It specifies CASSSTSGGANEQFF.